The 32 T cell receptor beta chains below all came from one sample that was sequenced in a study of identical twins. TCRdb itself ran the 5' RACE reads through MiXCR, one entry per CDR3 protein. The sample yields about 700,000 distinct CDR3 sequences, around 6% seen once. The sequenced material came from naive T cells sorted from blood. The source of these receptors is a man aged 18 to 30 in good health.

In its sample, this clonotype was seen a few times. This CDR3 reads CASSPGGSGYEQYF. The CDR3, as DNA: TGTGCCAGCAGTCCCGGTGGTAGCGGGTACGAGCAGTACTTC. The V and J genes are TRBV6-2 or TRBV6-3 and TRBJ2-7; 7 bases line up with TRBD2. V lost 5 bases, J lost 4 bases, and 8 bases stayed unmatched. Germline V lookup: CDR1 MNHEY, CDR2 SVGEGT. This CDR3 is 14 amino acids long.

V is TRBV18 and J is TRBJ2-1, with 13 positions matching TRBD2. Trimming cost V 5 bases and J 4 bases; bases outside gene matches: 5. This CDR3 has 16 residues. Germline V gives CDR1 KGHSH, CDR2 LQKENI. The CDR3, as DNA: TGTGCCAGCTCAGGACTAGCGGGAGTTGCATACAATGAGCAGTTCTTC. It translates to CASSGLAGVAYNEQFF.

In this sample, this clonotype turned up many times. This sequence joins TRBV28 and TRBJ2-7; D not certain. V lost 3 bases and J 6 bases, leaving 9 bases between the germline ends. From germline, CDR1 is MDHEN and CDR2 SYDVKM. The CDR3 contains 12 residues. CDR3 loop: CASSLVGAEQYF. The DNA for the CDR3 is TGTGCCAGCAGTTTGGTGGGTGCCGAGCAGTACTTC.

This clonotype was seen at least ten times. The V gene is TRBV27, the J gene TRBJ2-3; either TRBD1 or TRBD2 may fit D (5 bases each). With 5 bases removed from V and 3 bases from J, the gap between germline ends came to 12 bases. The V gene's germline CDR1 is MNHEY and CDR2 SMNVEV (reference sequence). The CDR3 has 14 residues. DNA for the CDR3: TGTGCCAGCAGTCTCGGGGCAGAGACAGATACGCAGTATTTT. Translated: CASSLGAETDTQYF.

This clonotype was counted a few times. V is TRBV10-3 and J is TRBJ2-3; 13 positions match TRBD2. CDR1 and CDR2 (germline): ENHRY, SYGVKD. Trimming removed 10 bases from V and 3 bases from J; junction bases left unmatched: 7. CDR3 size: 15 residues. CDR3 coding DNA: TGTGCCACCCGGACTAGCGGGAGTATGACAGATACGCAGTATTTT. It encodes CATRTSGSMTDTQYF.

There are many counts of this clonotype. CDR3 protein: CASSFTGGGDEQFF. CDR3 sequence (DNA): TGCGCCAGCAGCTTCACTGGGGGCGGGGATGAGCAGTTCTTC. The chain recombines TRBV5-1 with TRBJ2-1; D is possibly TRBD1 or TRBD2 (6 bases each). V was clipped by 2 bases and J by 8 bases, with 14 bases between them. The germline CDR1 and CDR2 sequences are SGHRS and YFSETQ. The CDR3 totals 14 residues.

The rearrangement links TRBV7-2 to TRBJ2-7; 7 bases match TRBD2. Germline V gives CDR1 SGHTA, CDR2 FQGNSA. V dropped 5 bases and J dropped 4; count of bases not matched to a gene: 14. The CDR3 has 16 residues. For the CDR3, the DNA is TGTGCCAGCAGCGCCCCGAGCGGGAAGTTTGGGTACGAGCAGTACTTC. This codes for CASSAPSGKFGYEQYF.

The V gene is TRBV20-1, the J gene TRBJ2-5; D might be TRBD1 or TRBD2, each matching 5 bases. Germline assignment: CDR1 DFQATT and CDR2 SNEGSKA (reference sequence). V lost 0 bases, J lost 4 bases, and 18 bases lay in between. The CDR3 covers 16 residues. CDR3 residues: CSARDLGGWVGETQYF. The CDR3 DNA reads TGCAGTGCTAGAGATCTTGGGGGTTGGGTAGGAGAGACCCAGTACTTC.

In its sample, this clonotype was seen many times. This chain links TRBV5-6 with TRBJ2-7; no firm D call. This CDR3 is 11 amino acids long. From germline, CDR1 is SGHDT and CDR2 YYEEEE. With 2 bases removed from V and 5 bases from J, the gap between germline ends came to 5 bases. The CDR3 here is CASSFSDEQYF. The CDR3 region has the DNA TGTGCCAGCAGCTTTTCCGACGAGCAGTACTTC.

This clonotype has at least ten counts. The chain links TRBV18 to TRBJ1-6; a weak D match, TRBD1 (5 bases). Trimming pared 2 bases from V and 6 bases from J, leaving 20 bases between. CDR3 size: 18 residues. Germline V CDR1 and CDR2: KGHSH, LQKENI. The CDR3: CASSPKELTGLTNSPLHF. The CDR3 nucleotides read TGTGCCAGCTCACCAAAAGAACTAACAGGACTAACTAATTCACCCCTCCACTTT.

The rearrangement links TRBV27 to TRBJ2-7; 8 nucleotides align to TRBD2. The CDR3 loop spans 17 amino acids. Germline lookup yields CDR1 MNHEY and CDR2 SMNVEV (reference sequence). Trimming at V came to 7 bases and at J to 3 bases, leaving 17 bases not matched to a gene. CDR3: CASMRTPDAGGLYEQYF. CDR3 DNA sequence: TGTGCCAGCATGAGGACGCCCGATGCGGGGGGCCTCTACGAGCAGTACTTC.

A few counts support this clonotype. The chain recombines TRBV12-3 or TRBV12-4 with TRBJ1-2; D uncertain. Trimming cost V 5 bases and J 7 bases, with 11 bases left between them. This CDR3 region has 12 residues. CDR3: CASSKRDSGYTF. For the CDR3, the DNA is TGTGCCAGCAGTAAAAGGGATTCTGGCTACACCTTC.

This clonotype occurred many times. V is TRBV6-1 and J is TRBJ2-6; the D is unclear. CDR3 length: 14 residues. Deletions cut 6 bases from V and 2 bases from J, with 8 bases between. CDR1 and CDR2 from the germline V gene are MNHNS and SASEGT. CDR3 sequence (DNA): TGTGCCAGCAGAAGGTTAGCTGGGGCCAACGTCCTGACTTTC. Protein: CASRRLAGANVLTF.

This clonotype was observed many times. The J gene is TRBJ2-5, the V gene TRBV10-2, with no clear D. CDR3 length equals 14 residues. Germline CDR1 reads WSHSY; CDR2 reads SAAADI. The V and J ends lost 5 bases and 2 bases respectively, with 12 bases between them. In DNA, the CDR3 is TGCGCCAGCAGTCCCAATCGACATCAAGAGACCCAGTACTTC. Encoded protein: CASSPNRHQETQYF.

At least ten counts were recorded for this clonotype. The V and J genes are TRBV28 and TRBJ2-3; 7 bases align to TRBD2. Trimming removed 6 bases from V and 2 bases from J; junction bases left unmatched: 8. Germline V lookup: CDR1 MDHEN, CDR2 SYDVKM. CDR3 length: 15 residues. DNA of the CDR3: TGTGCCAGCAGACCTACTAGCGAGTACACAGATACGCAGTATTTT. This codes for CASRPTSEYTDTQYF.

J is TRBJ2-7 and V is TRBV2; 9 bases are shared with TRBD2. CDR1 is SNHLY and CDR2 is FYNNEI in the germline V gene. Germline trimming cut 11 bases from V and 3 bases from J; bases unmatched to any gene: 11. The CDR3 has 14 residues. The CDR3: CAAADPSGDYEQYF. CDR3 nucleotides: TGTGCCGCAGCGGATCCTAGCGGGGACTACGAGCAGTACTTC.

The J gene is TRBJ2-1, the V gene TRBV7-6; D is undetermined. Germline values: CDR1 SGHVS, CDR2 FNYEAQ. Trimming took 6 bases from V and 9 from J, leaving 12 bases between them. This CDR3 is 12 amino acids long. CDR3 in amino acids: CASRAVGVEQFF. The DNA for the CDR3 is TGTGCCAGCAGAGCTGTAGGTGTTGAGCAGTTCTTC.

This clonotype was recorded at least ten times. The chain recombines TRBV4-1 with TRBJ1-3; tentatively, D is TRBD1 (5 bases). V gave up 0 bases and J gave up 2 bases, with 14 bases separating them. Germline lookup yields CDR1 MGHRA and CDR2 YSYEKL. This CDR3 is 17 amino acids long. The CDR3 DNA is TGCGCCAGCAGCCAAGATTCTTCAGGGTTACCTGGAAACACCATATATTTT. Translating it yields CASSQDSSGLPGNTIYF.

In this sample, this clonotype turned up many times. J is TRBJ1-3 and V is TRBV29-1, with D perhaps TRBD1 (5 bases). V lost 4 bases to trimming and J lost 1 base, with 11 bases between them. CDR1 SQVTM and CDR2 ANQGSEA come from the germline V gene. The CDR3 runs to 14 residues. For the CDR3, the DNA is TGCAGCGTTGCGGGAGGGGATTCTGGAAACACCATATATTTT. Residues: CSVAGGDSGNTIYF.

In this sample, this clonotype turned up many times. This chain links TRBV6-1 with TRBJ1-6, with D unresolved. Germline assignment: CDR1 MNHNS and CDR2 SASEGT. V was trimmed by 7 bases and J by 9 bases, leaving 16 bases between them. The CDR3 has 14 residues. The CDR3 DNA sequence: TGTGCCAGCACCACCCGGGAGGGAAGTTCACCCCTCCACTTT. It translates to CASTTREGSSPLHF.

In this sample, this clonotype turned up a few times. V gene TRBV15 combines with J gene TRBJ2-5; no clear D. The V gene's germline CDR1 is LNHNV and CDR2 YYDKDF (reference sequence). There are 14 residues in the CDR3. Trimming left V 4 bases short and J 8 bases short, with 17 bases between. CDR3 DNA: TGTGCCACCAGCAAGTCACCCCCGACGGAAACCCAGTACTTC. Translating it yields CATSKSPPTETQYF.

The chain's CDR3 is CASSAGGAPEQYF. CDR3 DNA sequence: TGTGCCAGCAGCGCGGGGGGGGCTCCCGAGCAGTACTTC. The chain joins TRBV7-9 to TRBJ2-7; 9 bases align to TRBD2. CDR1 and CDR2 from the germline V gene are SEHNR and FQNEAQ (reference sequence). There are 13 residues in the CDR3. The V segment lost 5 bases and the J segment 6 bases; nucleotides outside the gene matches: 5.

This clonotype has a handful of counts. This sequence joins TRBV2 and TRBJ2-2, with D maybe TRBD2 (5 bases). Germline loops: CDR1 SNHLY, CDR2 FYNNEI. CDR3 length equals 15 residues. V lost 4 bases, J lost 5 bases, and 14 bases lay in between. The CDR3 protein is CASSGRSLATGELFF. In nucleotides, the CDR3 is TGTGCCAGCAGTGGACGGAGCCTAGCTACCGGGGAGCTGTTTTTT.

CDR3 DNA sequence: TGTGCCAGCAGTCAGGGACAGCTAGTCTACGAGCAGTACTTC. Translation: CASSQGQLVYEQYF. This rearrangement joins TRBV2 to TRBJ2-7, with 7 bases aligning to TRBD1. Germline V gene sequence: CDR1 SNHLY, CDR2 FYNNEI. After removal of 5 bases from V and 3 bases from J, the junction contained 7 bases not matched to a gene. This CDR3 is built from 14 residues.

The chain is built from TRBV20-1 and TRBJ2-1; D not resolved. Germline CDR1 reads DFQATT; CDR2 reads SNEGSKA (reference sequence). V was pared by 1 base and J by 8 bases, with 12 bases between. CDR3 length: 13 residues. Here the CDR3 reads CSARGGIAHEQFF. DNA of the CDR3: TGCAGTGCTAGAGGTGGGATAGCCCATGAGCAGTTCTTC.

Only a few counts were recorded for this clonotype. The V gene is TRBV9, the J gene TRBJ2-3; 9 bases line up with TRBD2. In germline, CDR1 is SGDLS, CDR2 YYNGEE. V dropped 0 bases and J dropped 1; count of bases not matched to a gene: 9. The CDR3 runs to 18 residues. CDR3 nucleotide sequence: TGTGCCAGCAGCGTAGGCCCCGGCGGGAGGGCTCGCACAGATACGCAGTATTTT. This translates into CASSVGPGGRARTDTQYF.

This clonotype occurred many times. CDR3 bases: TGTGCCAGCAGCAAAAGACAGGGGAGCAATCAGCCCCAGCATTTT. Encoded protein: CASSKRQGSNQPQHF. J is TRBJ1-5 and V is TRBV4-2; 8 bases are shared with TRBD1. J lost 1 base, V lost 5 bases, and 4 bases had no gene match. The CDR3 runs to 15 residues. In germline, CDR1 is LGHNA, CDR2 YNFKEQ.

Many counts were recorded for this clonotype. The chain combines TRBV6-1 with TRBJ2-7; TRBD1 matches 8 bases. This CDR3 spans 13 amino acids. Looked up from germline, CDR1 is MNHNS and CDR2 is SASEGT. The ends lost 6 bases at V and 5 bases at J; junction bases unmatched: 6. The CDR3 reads CASRDRALDEQYF. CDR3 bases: TGTGCCAGCAGGGACAGGGCCTTGGACGAGCAGTACTTC.

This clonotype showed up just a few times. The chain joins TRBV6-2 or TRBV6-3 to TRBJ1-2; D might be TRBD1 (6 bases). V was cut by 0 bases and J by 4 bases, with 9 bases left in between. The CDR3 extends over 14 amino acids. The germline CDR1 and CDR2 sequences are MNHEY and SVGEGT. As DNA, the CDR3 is TGTGCCAGCAGTTACTCGAGGACAGCCTATGGCTACACCTTC. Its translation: CASSYSRTAYGYTF.

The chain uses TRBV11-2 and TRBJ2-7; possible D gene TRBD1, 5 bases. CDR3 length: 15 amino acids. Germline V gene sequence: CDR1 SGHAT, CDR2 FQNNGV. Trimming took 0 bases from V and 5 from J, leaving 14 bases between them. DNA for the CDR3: TGTGCCAGCAGCTTAGATGCAGGGCCGGGTCACGAGCAGTACGTC. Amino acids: CASSLDAGPGHEQYV.

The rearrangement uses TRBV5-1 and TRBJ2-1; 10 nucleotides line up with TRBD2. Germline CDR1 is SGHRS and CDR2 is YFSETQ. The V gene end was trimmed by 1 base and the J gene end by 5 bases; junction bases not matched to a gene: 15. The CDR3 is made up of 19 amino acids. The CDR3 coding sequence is TGCGCCAGCAGCTTGACAGGGGGAGGTATAGCGGGAGGAAACAATGAGCAGTTCTTC. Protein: CASSLTGGGIAGGNNEQFF.

The CDR3 sequence: CASTAAPNTGELFF. The CDR3 bases are TGTGCCAGCACCGCGGCCCCGAACACCGGGGAGCTGTTTTTT. V is TRBV11-3 and J is TRBJ2-2; D is undetermined. The V gene lost 7 bases and the J gene lost 0 bases, with 9 bases spanning the gap. This CDR3 comprises 14 residues. In germline, CDR1 is SGHNT, CDR2 YENEEA.